A selection of T cell receptor beta chains follows, all from one sample in a study of blood T cell repertoires in COVID-19. TCRdb keeps only in-frame clones here, not all; method: immunoSEQ multiplex PCR. The data contain approximately 150,000 clones, roughly 78% of them seen just once; the ten biggest clones take up around 19%. The sample was PBMCs or T cells enriched from blood (not recorded which). These TCRs come from a woman between 70 and 85 years old in a cohort exposed to, infected with or recovered from COVID-19 (not recorded which). Both conserved end residues are part of each CDR3. The D gene is left open where the match is weak. Clone size, where shown, is once, few, many, or a class for clones that have expanded.

. | . | TRBJ1-5 | TRBV28 | TGTGCCAGCGCAGGTTACCTCCAGCATTTT | CASAGYLQHF
. | . | TRBJ1-1 | TRBV11-3 | TGTGCCAGCAGCTTAGGGCAGGCGAACACTGAAGCTTTCTTT | CASSLGQANTEAFF
. | . | TRBJ1-3 | TRBV9 | TGTGCCAGCAGCGTAGGGGCGGGTGCCGTTGGAAACACCATATATTTT | CASSVGAGAVGNTIYF
. | few | TRBJ1-2 | TRBV28 | TGTGCCAGCTGGGGGCAGTCACCCCAGGGCGGCTACACCTTC | CASWGQSPQGGYTF
TRBD1 | once | TRBJ1-5 | TRBV5-1 | TGCGCCAGCAGCCCTTCAGGGACAGGCAATCAGCCCCAGCATTTT | CASSPSGTGNQPQHF
. | . | TRBJ1-2 | TRBV24-1 | TGTGCCACCAGTGATTCAACGGACAGTCCGGCCTATGGCTACACCTTC | CATSDSTDSPAYGYTF
TRBD2 | . | TRBJ2-7 | TRBV28 | TGTGCCAGCAGTTTAGCGGGAGGGCCCTACGAGCAGTACTTC | CASSLAGGPYEQYF
TRBD1 | . | TRBJ2-1 | TRBV10-3 | TGTGCCATCAGGGGGACAGGCCCTAATGAGCAGTTCTTC | CAIRGTGPNEQFF
TRBD2 | . | TRBJ2-3 | TRBV28 | TGTGCCAGCAGTTTCCCGGGAGGGTTAATAGATACGCAGTATTTT | CASSFPGGLIDTQYF
. | . | TRBJ2-1 | TRBV5-6 | TGTGCCAGCAGCTTGGCCGAGGTCAATGAGCAGTTCTTC | CASSLAEVNEQFF
. | . | TRBJ2-7 | TRBV10-3 | TGTGCCATCAGTGTCAAACCGGGGGGCGCCTCCTACGAGCAGTACTTC | CAISVKPGGASYEQYF
. | . | TRBJ1-2 | TRBV5-4 | TGTGCCAGCAGCTCCCATGTGATGGGGGCATATGGCTACACCTTC | CASSSHVMGAYGYTF
TRBD2 | . | TRBJ2-5 | TRBV14 | TGTGCCAGCAGCCCTCTAGCGGGAGGGCGCCAAGAGACCCAGTACTTC | CASSPLAGGRQETQYF
. | . | TRBJ2-1 | TRBV18 | TGTGCCAGCTCACCCCCGGTCTGGAATGAGCAGTTCTTC | CASSPPVWNEQFF
TRBD2 | once | TRBJ2-1 | TRBV27 | TGTGCCAGCAGTAGGACTAGCGGGTTTAATGAGCAGTTCTTC | CASSRTSGFNEQFF
TRBD1 | . | TRBJ2-1 | TRBV4-1 | TGCGCCAGCAGCCGAAGAACCGGGACAGTAAACAATGAGCAGTTCTTC | CASSRRTGTVNNEQFF
TRBD1 | few | TRBJ2-5 | TRBV28 | TGTGCCAGCAGTGGGGGACAGTCCCGAGGGACCCAGTACTTC | CASSGGQSRGTQYF
. | . | TRBJ1-5 | TRBV28 | TGTGCCAGCAGTTTACCGGGGAATCAGCCCCAGCATTTT | CASSLPGNQPQHF
. | . | TRBJ1-1 | TRBV6-5 | TGTGCCAGCATACCCCCCCGGGGGGCATGGACTGAAGCTTTCTTT | CASIPPRGAWTEAFF
. | . | TRBJ2-7 | TRBV7-2 | TGTGCCAGCAGCTCCTACAGGGGGCGCGCTAGCGGGGACGAGCAGTACTTC | CASSSYRGRASGDEQYF
TRBD1 | . | TRBJ1-1 | TRBV7-2 | TGTGCCAGCAGCCCATCCGGGACAGGGGAAGCTTTCTTT | CASSPSGTGEAFF
. | many | TRBJ1-4 | TRBV4-2 | TGTGCCAGCAGCCAAGAGGGGCCGGCCAGTGCAACTAATGAAAAACTGTTTTTT | CASSQEGPASATNEKLFF
TRBD1 | . | TRBJ2-1 | TRBV5-1 | TGCGCCAGCAGCCCCGTGACAGGGTGGGATGAGCAGTTCTTC | CASSPVTGWDEQFF
TRBD1 | . | TRBJ2-3 | TRBV7-2 | TGTGCCAGCAGCTTAGCGACAGGGCTAGATACGCAGTATTTT | CASSLATGLDTQYF
TRBD2 | . | TRBJ2-2 | TRBV10-3 | TGTGCCGCACGACTAGCGGCGAACACCGGGGAGCTGTTTTTT | CAARLAANTGELFF
. | few | TRBJ2-3 | TRBV5-4 | TGTGCCAGCAGCTTACCCAGGGGCGCAGATACGCAGTATTTT | CASSLPRGADTQYF
. | . | TRBJ2-7 | TRBV27 | TGTGCCAGCAGCGCTAACGGTTTAGCCTACGAGCAGTACTTC | CASSANGLAYEQYF